The 19 T cell receptor beta chains below all came from one sample that was sequenced in a study of metastatic and nonmetastatic thyroid tumors (dated by TCRdb to the early 2020s). Library prep was done by PCR. Sequencing used an Illumina HiSeq 4000. TCRdb passed the public sequencing reads through fastp at Q25 and MiXCR, retaining productive beta sequences. The sample yields under 35,000 clones; around 25% were counted once. In total, the top ten clones hold about 8.9% of the sample. Before undergoing thyroid surgery, none of the patients had been given any kind of treatment. Sequenced input: blood. The receptors were gathered from a female donor with papillary thyroid cancer or a benign thyroid nodule (not recorded which). Some clones in this sample may be carry-over from other donors' samples.

The rearrangement joins TRBV30 to TRBJ2-5; D may be TRBD1 (6 bases). CDR1 is GTSNPN, CDR2 SVGIG, per germline (reference sequence). The CDR3 is 13 amino acids. Trimming removed 0 bases at V and 5 bases at J, with 10 bases between. The CDR3 sequence: CAWSVRGAETQYF. The CDR3 DNA sequence: TGTGCCTGGAGTGTCAGGGGTGCTGAGACCCAGTACTTC.

V usage is TRBV5-1 and J usage is TRBJ2-6; D is perhaps TRBD1 or TRBD2 (5 bases each). The CDR3 extends over 18 amino acids. CDR1 is SGHRS, CDR2 YFSETQ, per germline. The V end was cut by 4 bases, the J end by 6 bases, with 23 bases between. This CDR3 is CASSLRGTSSTVANVLTF. CDR3 nucleotides: TGCGCCAGCAGCCTCCGGGGCACATCGTCTACCGTGGCCAACGTCCTGACTTTC.

This clone has a count of ten or more. V gene TRBV4-1 combines with J gene TRBJ2-1; D is possibly TRBD1 (6 bases). Germline-derived CDR1 and CDR2 are MGHRA and YSYEKL. CDR3 size: 14 residues. Trimming pared 2 bases from V and 6 bases from J, leaving 11 bases between. CDR3 in amino acids: CASSQPKQGNEQFF. The CDR3 nucleotides read TGCGCCAGCAGCCAACCGAAACAGGGCAATGAGCAGTTCTTC.

In its sample, this clone was seen many times. The chain couples TRBV20-1 to TRBJ1-5; D perhaps matches TRBD1 (6 bases). Germline CDR1 DFQATT, CDR2 SNEGSKA (reference sequence). The CDR3 is 15 residues long. Trimming took 3 bases from V and 2 from J, leaving 14 bases between them. The CDR3 DNA reads TGCAGTGCTAGTCTGAGGGGGGGTGGCAATCAGCCCCAGCATTTT. Protein sequence: CSASLRGGGNQPQHF.

This clone has ten or more counts. This chain uses TRBV14 with TRBJ2-4; unclear D gene. Trimming pared 0 bases from V and 4 bases from J, leaving 13 bases between. This CDR3 contains 16 residues. The V gene's germline CDR1 is SGHDN and CDR2 FVKESK. CDR3 nucleotide sequence: TGTGCCAGCAGCCAAGATCATGCAGGAGCAAAAAACATTCAGTACTTC. Residues: CASSQDHAGAKNIQYF. The full variable domain, in which reference TRBV14 and TRBJ2-4 provide the parts outside the CDR3, is EAGVTQFPSHSVIEKGQTVTLRCDPISGHDNLYWYRRVMGKEIKFLLHFVKESKQDESGMPNNRFLAERTGGTYSTLKVQPAELEDSGVYFCASSQDHAGAKNIQYFGAGTRLSVL.

This clone was seen at least ten times. The V call is TRBV6-2 or TRBV6-3, the J call TRBJ1-5, with D perhaps TRBD1 (5 bases). There are 14 residues in the CDR3. CDR1 MNHEY and CDR2 SVGEGT come from the germline V gene. Trimming cost V 6 bases and J 5 bases, with 14 bases left between them. The CDR3: CASRRRGEHQPQHF. The DNA for the CDR3 is TGTGCCAGCAGACGTCGGGGGGAACATCAGCCCCAGCATTTT.

The table lists this clone with many counts. The DNA of the CDR3 is TGCGCCAGCATCGGGCAGGGAGGGACCGGGGAGCTGTTTTTT. The encoded protein is CASIGQGGTGELFF. The chain is built from TRBV10-2 and TRBJ2-2; 7 bases are a match to TRBD2. V lost 7 bases and J lost 5; bases outside the gene matches: 7. This CDR3 contains 14 residues. Germline V gives CDR1 WSHSY, CDR2 SAAADI.

This clone was detected many times. Written as DNA, the CDR3 is TGTGCCTGGAGTACAACTAGCGGGAGGGGGGAGACCCAGTACTTC. Translation: CAWSTTSGRGETQYF. The gene calls are TRBV30 and TRBJ2-5; 13 nucleotides align to TRBD2. With V trimmed by 2 bases and J by 5 bases, 5 bases remained unmatched. From germline, CDR1 is GTSNPN and CDR2 SVGIG (reference sequence). The CDR3 is 15 residues long.

This clone has ten or more counts. The rearrangement uses TRBV7-9 and TRBJ1-2; 7 positions agree with TRBD1. Germline loops: CDR1 SEHNR, CDR2 FQNEAQ (reference sequence). The V and J ends lost 0 bases and 4 bases, in that order; junction bases with no gene match: 5. This CDR3 is 15 amino acids long. The CDR3 is CASSLAGTEVYGYTF. The CDR3 coding sequence is TGTGCCAGCAGCTTAGCGGGGACAGAAGTCTATGGCTACACCTTC.

The chain recombines TRBV27 with TRBJ1-1, with D hard to call. V lost 5 bases, J lost 3 bases, and 10 bases lay in between. Germline V gene data show CDR1 as MNHEY and CDR2 as SMNVEV (reference sequence). The CDR3 runs 13 residues. CDR3 loop: CASSMTFHTEAFF. CDR3 DNA: TGTGCCAGCAGTATGACCTTTCACACTGAAGCTTTCTTT.

V usage is TRBV11-2 and J usage is TRBJ2-1; the match to TRBD2 covers 9 bases. CDR3 length equals 16 residues. Germline CDR1 is SGHAT and CDR2 is FQNNGV. Trimming cost V 2 bases and J 5 bases; bases outside gene matches: 7. CDR3 residues: CASSLYTSGRHNEQFF. The CDR3 DNA reads TGTGCCAGCAGCTTATATACGAGCGGGAGGCACAATGAGCAGTTCTTC.

This clone has a handful of counts. This chain joins TRBV6-1 and TRBJ2-3, with D possibly TRBD1 on 5 matching bases. This CDR3 spans 15 amino acids. Germline V gives CDR1 MNHNS, CDR2 SASEGT. V gave up 3 bases and J gave up 0 bases, with 10 bases separating them. CDR3 loop: CASSEDKTSTDTQYF. The CDR3 nucleotides read TGTGCCAGCAGTGAGGACAAAACTAGCACAGATACGCAGTATTTT.

This clone showed up many times. This chain connects TRBV3-1 to TRBJ1-4; 7 nucleotides align to TRBD1. J lost 8 bases, V lost 5 bases, and 8 bases had no gene match. The CDR3 is made up of 14 amino acids. The germline V gene has CDR1 LGHDT and CDR2 YNNKEL (reference sequence). The CDR3 region is CASSTRQGREKLFF. The CDR3 DNA reads as TGTGCCAGCAGCACCCGACAGGGACGCGAAAAACTGTTTTTT.

In regard to this clone: Other DNA sequences of this sample code for an identical CDR3. As DNA, the CDR3 is TGTGCCAGCAGCGGTCGTGACAGCTACGCAGATACGCAGTATTTT. It codes for CASSGRDSYADTQYF. The genes are TRBV11-2 and TRBJ2-3; maybe TRBD1 (5 bases). Germline loops: CDR1 SGHAT, CDR2 FQNNGV. The V end was cut by 5 bases, the J end by 4 bases, with 16 bases between. CDR3 length: 15 amino acids.

Many counts were recorded for this clone. This chain connects TRBV27 to TRBJ1-1; D is perhaps TRBD1 (5 bases). The ends were cut back, 6 bases at V and 0 bases at J, with 8 bases in the middle. The V gene's germline CDR1 is MNHEY and CDR2 SMNVEV (reference sequence). CDR3 length: 13 amino acids. The CDR3, as DNA: TGTGCCAGCAGAGTGACAGTGAACACTGAAGCTTTCTTT. Encoded protein: CASRVTVNTEAFF.

As to this clone: With a much larger clone just one base away, this may be a read error. The rearrangement uses TRBV24-1 and TRBJ2-1; D unresolved. V shed 6 bases and J shed 7 bases, with 9 bases lying between them. The CDR3 spans 12 residues. Germline CDR1 reads KGHDR; CDR2 reads SFDVKD. The CDR3 nucleotides read TGTGCCACCAGTTGGCAGACTAATGAGCAGTTCTTC. Encoded protein: CATSWQTNEQFF.

In its sample, this clone was seen many times. The CDR3 DNA reads as TGTGCCAGCAACCTCGGGTTTGGCTACACCTTC. Translated, it gives CASNLGFGYTF. The genes are TRBV28 and TRBJ1-2; D is uncertain. The CDR3 sequence is 11 residues long. V dropped 7 bases and J dropped 7 bases, with 10 bases sitting between them. Per germline, CDR1 MDHEN and CDR2 SYDVKM.

This rearrangement joins TRBV7-9 to TRBJ2-7; D is possibly TRBD1 or TRBD2 (5 bases each). Germline V gene data show CDR1 as SEHNR and CDR2 as FQNEAQ (reference sequence). V was clipped by 5 bases and J by 6 bases, with 8 bases between them. CDR3 length: 11 residues. CDR3 in amino acids: CASSTGREQYF. The CDR3 region has the DNA TGTGCCAGCAGCACGGGACGCGAGCAGTACTTC. The whole variable domain, filled in from reference TRBV7-9 and TRBJ2-7, reads DTGVSQNPRHKITKRGQNVTFRCDPISEHNRLYWYRQTLGQGPEFLTYFQNEAQLEKSRLLSDRFSAERPKGSFSTLEIQRTEQGDSAMYLCASSTGREQYFGPGTRLTVT.

Note on this clone: The junction shows a germline mismatch at one end, possibly a read error. CDR3 residues: CASSLQVGWESEQVF. CDR3 coding DNA: TGTGCCAGCAGCTTACAGGTAGGGTGGGAGAGTGAGCAGGTCTTC. The chain is built from TRBV11-2 and TRBJ2-1, with a possible D match to TRBD2 (5 bases). The CDR3 sequence is 15 residues long. Germline V CDR1 and CDR2: SGHAT, FQNNGV.